Each of the 13 T cell receptor beta chains below was sequenced from the same sample in a study of regulatory T cells. Amplification used 52 TRBV primers and 13 TRBJ primers. Repertoires were generated with immunoSEQ multiplex PCR, while TCRdb's copy carries only in-frame clones and drops some. The sample consists of some 6,000 clones, 75% to 90% of them appearing once. Study-wide results and limits: CD3G-deficient patients' regulatory T cells showed reduced Shannon diversity versus autologous conventional CD4+ and control regulatory cells.

Their specific antigens are unknown. The sample was CD4+ Tregs sorted from blood. These TCRs come from a person under 30 with CD3G deficiency.

As regards this clone: The sample carries other DNA sequences with the same CDR3. The CDR3 DNA reads as TGTGCCATCAGTGAGGGACTAGCGGGATATGAGCAGTACTTC. The encoded protein is CAISEGLAGYEQYF. The chain recombines TRBV10-3 with TRBJ2-7; TRBD2 aligns across 12 bases. CDR3 length: 14 amino acids. V was clipped by 2 bases and J by 7 bases; unmatched bases: 3. Germline V gene sequence: CDR1 ENHRY, CDR2 SYGVKD.

V gene TRBV6-1 combines with J gene TRBJ2-7; D perhaps matches TRBD1 (5 bases). Germline V lookup: CDR1 MNHNS, CDR2 SASEGT. This CDR3 has 15 residues. Deletions cut 6 bases from V and 5 bases from J, with 20 bases between. DNA for the CDR3: TGTGCCAGCAGCCTAGGTGCAGGGAATACCCACGAGCAGTACTTC. Its translation: CASSLGAGNTHEQYF.

The chain is built from TRBV6-6 and TRBJ1-5; D not resolved. Per the germline V gene, CDR1 is MNHNY and CDR2 is SVGAGI (reference sequence). CDR3 size: 13 residues. Trimming took off 7 bases at V and 6 bases at J, with 13 bases between the two ends. Written as DNA, the CDR3 is TGTGCCAGCATCATGACGGTCGGTCAGCCCCAGCATTTT. The encoded protein is CASIMTVGQPQHF.

J is TRBJ2-5 and V is TRBV5-1, with 11 bases aligning to TRBD2. The ends lost 0 bases at V and 5 bases at J; junction bases unmatched: 15. Germline-derived CDR1 and CDR2 are SGHRS and YFSETQ. The CDR3 loop spans 19 amino acids. The CDR3: CASSLGLAGGPRVGETQYF. In DNA, the CDR3 is TGCGCCAGCAGCTTGGGCCTAGCGGGAGGTCCCCGAGTAGGGGAGACCCAGTACTTC.

The chain links TRBV28 to TRBJ1-1; D is unresolved. Between the trimmed V and J ends, which lost 6 bases and 2 bases, there was a span of 4 bases. Germline loops: CDR1 MDHEN, CDR2 SYDVKM. This CDR3 has 11 residues. This CDR3 reads CASRQNTEAFF. The CDR3 bases are TGTGCCAGCAGGCAAAACACTGAAGCTTTCTTT.

This chain links TRBV6-1 with TRBJ2-7; possibly TRBD1 for D (6 bases). Germline V gene lookup returns CDR1 MNHNS and CDR2 SASEGT. The CDR3 is 12 amino acids. The germline V and J ends were trimmed by 6 bases and 7 bases, with 13 bases remaining between them. As DNA, the CDR3 is TGTGCCAGCAGCTCTGGGGGCTGGGAGCAGTACTTC. The encoded protein is CASSSGGWEQYF.

This clone appeared once. One end of the junction varies from germline; a read error may be responsible. The chain is built from TRBV14 and TRBJ2-1, with D tentatively TRBD2 (5 bases). Germline V lookup: CDR1 SGHDN, CDR2 FVKESK. The CDR3 loop spans 13 amino acids. The CDR3 loop reads CANSQLLGSEQFF. The CDR3 DNA follows: TGTGCCAACAGCCAATTACTAGGGAGTGAGCAGTTCTTC.

In this sample, this clone turned up once. This rearrangement joins TRBV5-1 to TRBJ2-3; 12 bases are shared with TRBD2. The length of the CDR3 is 15 residues. V shed 3 bases, J shed 3 bases, and the junction held 2 bases outside the gene matches. Germline loops: CDR1 SGHRS, CDR2 YFSETQ. CDR3 in DNA: TGCGCCAGCAGCTACGGACTAGCGGGGACAGATACGCAGTATTTT. Amino acid sequence: CASSYGLAGTDTQYF.

This chain connects TRBV28 to TRBJ2-7; D is possibly TRBD2 (6 bases). Germline lookup yields CDR1 MDHEN and CDR2 SYDVKM. The CDR3 is 14 residues long. V was cut by 5 bases and J by 1 base, with 12 bases left in between. Written as DNA, the CDR3 is TGTGCCAGCAGTGGGGGAGGAGGGTCCTACGAGCAGTACTTC. It specifies CASSGGGGSYEQYF.

The rearrangement uses TRBV21-1 and TRBJ1-5; the listed D gene, TRBD1, was not tested against the DNA. TRBV21-1 is a listed pseudogene. The CDR3 has 16 amino acids. CDR3 loop: CASSKPTEYSNQPQHF. The DNA for the CDR3 is TGTGCCAGCAGCAAACCCACAGAGTATAGCAATCAGCCCCAGCATTTT.

This clone was counted once. The CDR3 sequence: CASSNKAGTSGGPYNEQFF. The CDR3 DNA follows: TGTGCCAGCAGTAATAAAGCCGGGACTAGCGGGGGGCCGTACAATGAGCAGTTCTTC. The rearrangement links TRBV2 to TRBJ2-1, with 15 bases matching TRBD2. The germline V gene has CDR1 SNHLY and CDR2 FYNNEI. The junction had 12 bases not matched to a gene; V was cut back by 5 bases and J by 4 bases. The CDR3 sequence is 19 residues long.

The rearrangement uses TRBV4-1 and TRBJ1-4; 8 bases map to TRBD1. This CDR3 has 14 residues. The trim removed 4 bases at V and 8 bases at J, leaving 6 bases unmatched. CDR1 MGHRA and CDR2 YSYEKL come from the germline V gene. The CDR3 loop reads CASSRGQGREKLFF. In nucleotides, the CDR3 is TGCGCCAGCAGCCGAGGACAGGGTCGGGAAAAACTGTTTTTT.

J is TRBJ2-1 and V is TRBV10-3; D gene ambiguous. Germline values: CDR1 ENHRY, CDR2 SYGVKD. Trimming took off 10 bases at V and 1 base at J, with 5 bases between the two ends. The CDR3 length is 11 residues. The CDR3 DNA follows: TGTGCCACCGCTTCCTACAATGAGCAGTTCTTC. The encoded protein is CATASYNEQFF.